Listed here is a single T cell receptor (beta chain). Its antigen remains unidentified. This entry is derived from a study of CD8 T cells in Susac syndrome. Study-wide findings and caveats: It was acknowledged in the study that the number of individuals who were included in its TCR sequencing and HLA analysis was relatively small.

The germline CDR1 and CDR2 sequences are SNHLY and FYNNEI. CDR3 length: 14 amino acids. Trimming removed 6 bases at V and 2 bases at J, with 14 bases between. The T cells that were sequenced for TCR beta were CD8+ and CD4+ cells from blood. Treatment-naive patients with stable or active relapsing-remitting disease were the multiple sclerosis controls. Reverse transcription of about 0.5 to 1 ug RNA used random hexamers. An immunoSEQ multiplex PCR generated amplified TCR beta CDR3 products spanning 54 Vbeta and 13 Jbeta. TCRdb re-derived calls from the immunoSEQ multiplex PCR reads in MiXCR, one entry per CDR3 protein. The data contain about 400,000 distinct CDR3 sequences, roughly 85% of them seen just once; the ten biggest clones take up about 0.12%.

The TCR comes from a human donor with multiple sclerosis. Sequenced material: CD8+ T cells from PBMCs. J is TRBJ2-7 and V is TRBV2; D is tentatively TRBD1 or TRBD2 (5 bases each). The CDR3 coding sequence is TGTGCCAGCAGGGGACGGCACTCGGCCTACGAGCAGTACTTC. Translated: CASRGRHSAYEQYF.